A selection of T cell receptor beta chains follows, all from one sample in a study of radiotherapy plus CTLA-4 blockade in lung cancer. TCRdb's copy holds only in-frame clones and misses some; the assay was immunoSEQ multiplex PCR. This sample yields around 80,000 clones, of which around 79% are seen a single time; about 20% belongs to the top ten. The sequences come from peripheral blood, collected from a patient treated with radiotherapy plus ipilimumab. The receptor source for this set is a human donor with non-small cell lung cancer whose response to radiotherapy plus ipilimumab could not be evaluated. Some clones in this sample may be carry-over from other donors' samples. CDR3s include the opening cysteine and the closing phenylalanine or tryptophan. Each record gives: V gene, J gene, D gene, CDR3 length, CDR3 protein. The D gene is left open where the match is weak.

V: TRBV9; J: TRBJ2-5; D: TRBD2; length: 17; CDR3: CASSVGDSGGAEETQYF
V: TRBV30; J: TRBJ1-2; D: -; length: 14; CDR3: CAWSAQWTYYGYTF
V: TRBV5-4; J: TRBJ2-5; D: TRBD2; length: 16; CDR3: CASSLGASGVQETQYF
V: TRBV28; J: TRBJ2-2; D: -; length: 15; CDR3: CASSLLSGLTGELFF
V: TRBV6-1; J: TRBJ1-1; D: -; length: 11; CDR3: CAMTGNTEAFF
V: TRBV7-2; J: TRBJ2-7; D: -; length: 14; CDR3: CASSLGPLGYEQYF
V: TRBV28; J: TRBJ2-7; D: -; length: 15; CDR3: CASSLRMEGGYEQYF
V: TRBV7-3; J: TRBJ2-2; D: -; length: 14; CDR3: CASSLRTPTGELFF
V: TRBV13; J: TRBJ2-7; D: TRBD1; length: 16; CDR3: CASSPTTGQQPHEQYF
V: TRBV14; J: TRBJ2-3; D: -; length: 16; CDR3: CASSLLGSFRGNTQYF
V: TRBV5-5; J: TRBJ1-2; D: -; length: 11; CDR3: CASSTSGGYTF
V: TRBV6-5; J: TRBJ2-5; D: -; length: 14; CDR3: CASSTLDGGVTQYF
V: TRBV7-2; J: TRBJ2-7; D: -; length: 13; CDR3: CASSYSPGYEQYF
V: TRBV28; J: TRBJ2-2; D: TRBD1; length: 12; CDR3: CATRQGGGELFF
V: TRBV7-6; J: TRBJ2-1; D: -; length: 12; CDR3: CASSLSGNEQFF
V: TRBV28; J: TRBJ1-2; D: -; length: 11; CDR3: CASSSNYGYTF
V: TRBV6-6; J: TRBJ1-3; D: -; length: 14; CDR3: CASILQGIGNTIYF
V: TRBV15; J: TRBJ2-5; D: -; length: 15; CDR3: CATSRDSGEEETQYF
V: TRBV6-6; J: TRBJ1-1; D: -; length: 15; CDR3: CASSYEAGWVTEAFF
V: TRBV5-1; J: TRBJ2-2; D: -; length: 16; CDR3: CASSLGAGLNTGELFF
V: TRBV6-5; J: TRBJ1-2; D: -; length: 15; CDR3: CASSANERGGVGYTF
V: TRBV5-1; J: -; D: TRBD2; length: 14; CDR3: CASTDLSGPYEQYF
V: TRBV28; J: TRBJ1-6; D: -; length: 12; CDR3: CASSFRGSPLHF
V: TRBV7-2; J: TRBJ1-1; D: -; length: 14; CDR3: CASSFTTAVSEAFF